Each of the 20 T cell receptor beta chains below was sequenced from the same sample in a study of cytomegalovirus exposure and HLA in healthy donors. PCR primers comprised 60 Vbeta and 13 Jbeta primers. TCRdb keeps only in-frame clones here, not all; method: immunoSEQ multiplex PCR. The table has more than 200,000 clones, under 80% seen once. Input material: PBMCs. The receptors here all came from a girl aged 2-10 years in good health and CMV-seronegative.

V gene TRBV28 combines with J gene TRBJ2-1; TRBD1 matches 7 bases. Trimming took 2 bases from V and 11 from J; bases not matched to a gene: 6. This CDR3 comprises 13 residues. Germline loops: CDR1 MDHEN, CDR2 SYDVKM. CDR3 amino acids: CASSLTRQGQQFF. CDR3 coding DNA: TGTGCCAGCAGTTTAACCAGACAGGGCCAGCAGTTCTTC.

This clone was recorded a few times. The CDR3 is CASSPGQGAGNTIYF. The CDR3 bases are TGTGCCAGCAGTCCGGGACAGGGGGCTGGAAACACCATATATTTT. The rearrangement joins TRBV2 to TRBJ1-3; 11 nucleotides match TRBD1. The germline V gene has CDR1 SNHLY and CDR2 FYNNEI. This CDR3 comprises 15 residues. V lost 5 bases and J lost 2; bases outside the gene matches: 2.

The CDR3 protein is CASSLGEGHNEQFF. The CDR3 coding sequence is TGCGCCAGCAGCTTGGGGGAGGGCCACAATGAGCAGTTCTTC. The gene calls are TRBV5-1 and TRBJ2-1, with 7 bases lining up with TRBD2. The V gene's germline CDR1 is SGHRS and CDR2 YFSETQ. This CDR3 has 14 residues. Unmatched junction bases numbered 2, after V lost 0 bases and J lost 5 bases.

The gene calls are TRBV19 and TRBJ2-3; unclear D gene. The V and J ends lost 3 bases and 2 bases respectively, with 15 bases between them. Germline CDR1 reads LNHDA; CDR2 reads SQIVND (reference sequence). This CDR3 has 16 residues. CDR3 loop: CASSMLLRLITDTQYF. The CDR3 DNA reads TGTGCCAGTAGTATGCTCCTAAGACTGATCACAGATACGCAGTATTTT.

The genes are TRBV5-3 and TRBJ1-2, with a tentative D call TRBD1 (6 bases). TRBV5-3 is an ORF for which the function is uncertain. This CDR3 region has 15 residues. Trimming stripped 2 bases from V and 3 bases from J, with 14 bases between. CDR3 sequence: CARSLAGAADYGYTF. CDR3 in DNA: TGTGCCAGAAGCTTAGCGGGGGCAGCGGACTATGGCTACACCTTC.

The chain is built from TRBV2 and TRBJ1-2; 8 bases are shared with TRBD1. After removal of 7 bases from V and 7 bases from J, the junction contained 14 bases not matched to a gene. Germline CDR1 and CDR2: SNHLY and FYNNEI. The CDR3 sequence is 15 residues long. DNA of the CDR3: TGTGCCAGCACCAAGGAGGACAGGGTTTTATCTGGCTACACCTTC. This encodes CASTKEDRVLSGYTF.

J is TRBJ2-7 and V is TRBV10-1; 10 nucleotides line up with TRBD1. The CDR3 has 12 amino acids. From germline, CDR1 is WNHNN and CDR2 SYGVQD (reference sequence). The V segment lost 6 bases and the J segment 6 bases; nucleotides outside the gene matches: 2. Written as DNA, the CDR3 is TGCGCCAGCAGAGGACAGGGGGGCGAGCAGTACTTC. Protein product: CASRGQGGEQYF.

This clone has a handful of counts. The V call is TRBV6-5, the J call TRBJ1-1; D uncertain. The V end was cut by 6 bases, the J end by 1 base, with 12 bases between. Germline V CDR1 and CDR2: MNHEY, SVGAGI. There are 14 residues in the CDR3. The DNA for the CDR3 is TGTGCCAGCAGCATAAACGTCAGGAACACTGAAGCTTTCTTT. Amino acid sequence: CASSINVRNTEAFF.

This clone was picked up a small number of times. V usage is TRBV12-5 and J usage is TRBJ2-1; D uncertain. The germline V and J ends were trimmed by 5 bases and 0 bases, with 11 bases remaining between them. Germline V gives CDR1 LGHNT, CDR2 FRNRAP. The CDR3 contains 15 residues. The CDR3 loop reads CASGADISSYNEQFF. The CDR3 nucleotides are TGTGCTAGTGGTGCCGATATTAGCTCCTACAATGAGCAGTTCTTC.

In its sample, this clone was seen once. The chain combines TRBV5-4 with TRBJ1-4, with TRBD1 as a possible D gene (6 bases). V was shortened by 0 bases and J by 6 bases, with 9 bases between the two germline ends. This CDR3 has 14 residues. Germline lookup yields CDR1 SGHNT and CDR2 YYREEE (reference sequence). CDR3 amino acids: CASSLAGVDEKLFF. In DNA form, the CDR3 reads TGTGCCAGCAGCTTGGCAGGGGTGGATGAAAAACTGTTTTTT.

The chain combines TRBV6-5 with TRBJ2-5; a possible D gene is TRBD1 (5 bases). The germline V gene has CDR1 MNHEY and CDR2 SVGAGI. V gave up 0 bases and J gave up 5 bases, with 13 bases separating them. This CDR3 contains 15 residues. The CDR3 protein is CASSYSWGLGETQYF. The CDR3 nucleotides read TGTGCCAGCAGTTACTCATGGGGCCTGGGGGAGACCCAGTACTTC.

The chain links TRBV2 to TRBJ2-3; D might be TRBD1 (6 bases). The CDR3 loop spans 15 amino acids. V dropped 9 bases and J dropped 0 bases, with 16 bases sitting between them. The germline V gene encodes CDR1 SNHLY and CDR2 FYNNEI. CDR3 in amino acids: CARDGDRTSTDTQYF. CDR3 sequence (DNA): TGTGCCAGAGATGGAGACAGGACCAGCACAGATACGCAGTATTTT. The entire variable domain, with the rest obtained from reference TRBV2 and TRBJ2-3, is as follows: EPEVTQTPSHQVTQMGQEVILRCVPISNHLYFYWYRQILGQKVEFLVSFYNNEISEKSEIFDDQFSVERPDGSNFTLKIRSTKLEDSAMYFCARDGDRTSTDTQYFGPGTRLTVL.

This chain connects TRBV19 to TRBJ1-2; TRBD1 matches at 10 bases. Germline CDR1 LNHDA, CDR2 SQIVND (reference sequence). The CDR3 is 13 residues long. The junction had 1 base not matched to a gene; V was cut back by 6 bases and J by 3 bases. The CDR3 DNA sequence: TGTGCCAGTAGGGGACAGGGGTACTATGGCTACACCTTC. Amino acids: CASRGQGYYGYTF.

This clone occurred once. The chain joins TRBV20-1 to TRBJ1-4, with TRBD1 matching 7 bases. Germline V gene data show CDR1 as DFQATT and CDR2 as SNEGSKA (reference sequence). The CDR3 spans 11 residues. With 5 bases clipped from V and 14 bases from J, the junction kept 8 bases outside the gene matches. The CDR3 spells CSASFVQGLFF. The CDR3 DNA is TGCAGTGCTTCTTTCGTACAGGGGCTGTTTTTT.

The chain is built from TRBV29-1 and TRBJ2-7, with 7 positions matching TRBD1. The CDR3 consists of 13 residues. Germline CDR1 and CDR2: SQVTM and ANQGSEA. Trimming removed 7 bases from V and 2 bases from J; junction bases left unmatched: 8. The CDR3 sequence: CSGYSTGTYEQYF. For the CDR3, the DNA is TGCAGCGGCTATTCGACAGGGACCTACGAGCAGTACTTC.

V usage is TRBV7-9 and J usage is TRBJ2-1, with D possibly TRBD1 on 6 matching bases. The CDR3 is 14 residues long. The V gene lost 5 bases and the J gene lost 5 bases, with 13 bases spanning the gap. Germline V CDR1 and CDR2: SEHNR, FQNEAQ (reference sequence). The CDR3 nucleotides read TGTGCCAGCAGCGTAGTCCAGGGGCACAATGAGCAGTTCTTC. Translating gives CASSVVQGHNEQFF.

The gene calls are TRBV10-3 and TRBJ2-5, with TRBD2 identical over 14 bases. Germline lookup yields CDR1 ENHRY and CDR2 SYGVKD. There are 17 residues in the CDR3. After removal of 1 base from V and 2 bases from J, the junction contained 3 bases not matched to a gene. The chain's CDR3 is CAISEFGLAGGQETQYF. The CDR3 coding sequence is TGTGCCATCAGTGAGTTTGGACTAGCGGGGGGTCAAGAGACCCAGTACTTC.

The chain couples TRBV27 to TRBJ1-1; D gene ambiguous. Per the germline V gene, CDR1 is MNHEY and CDR2 is SMNVEV (reference sequence). The length of the CDR3 is 13 residues. Trimming pared 3 bases from V and 11 bases from J, leaving 16 bases between. The CDR3 region has the DNA TGTGCCAGCAGTTTGCCCGGACTCCCCGAGGCTTTCTTT. Residues: CASSLPGLPEAFF.

CDR3 DNA: TGTGCCAGCAGTGGAGAAGTAGGCAGGGGAAGCAATCAGCCCCAGCATTTT. Its translation is CASSGEVGRGSNQPQHF. The rearrangement joins TRBV2 to TRBJ1-5, with D perhaps TRBD1 (6 bases). The CDR3 is 17 amino acids. V lost 4 bases, J lost 1 base, and 17 bases lay in between. CDR1 SNHLY and CDR2 FYNNEI come from the germline V gene. The full variable domain, completed using reference TRBV2 and TRBJ1-5, is EPEVTQTPSHQVTQMGQEVILRCVPISNHLYFYWYRQILGQKVEFLVSFYNNEISEKSEIFDDQFSVERPDGSNFTLKIRSTKLEDSAMYFCASSGEVGRGSNQPQHFGDGTRLSIL.

J is TRBJ2-1 and V is TRBV5-1; weak D call: TRBD2 (5 bases). There are 14 residues in the CDR3. Looked up from germline, CDR1 is SGHRS and CDR2 is YFSETQ. The V end was cut by 2 bases, the J end by 7 bases, with 13 bases between. In DNA, the CDR3 is TGCGCCAGCAGCTTCTATTATGGGAGTAATGAGCAGTTCTTC. The encoded protein is CASSFYYGSNEQFF. The entire variable domain, with the rest obtained from reference TRBV5-1 and TRBJ2-1, is as follows: KAGVTQTPRYLIKTRGQQVTLSCSPISGHRSVSWYQQTPGQGLQFLFEYFSETQRNKGNFPGRFSGRQFSNSRSEMNVSTLELGDSALYLCASSFYYGSNEQFFGPGTRLTVL.